What follows are 9 T cell receptor beta chains derived from one specimen sequenced in a study of T-cell memory formation after mild COVID-19 (dated by TCRdb to about 2021). Libraries were prepared through 5' RACE. The sample was run on an Illumina NovaSeq 6000. TCRdb's own reprocessing of the public reads used fastp at Q25 and MiXCR and kept productive beta chains. Each entry is one CDR3 protein sequence, shown with its most common DNA and genes. The sample has 350,000 to 500,000 distinct CDR3 sequences on record, roughly 20% of them singletons. The biggest ten clones account for around 8% of the sample. Sequenced: PBMCs or a T cell subset sorted from them (not recorded which). The receptors here all came from an adult woman who had mild COVID-19 (a few samples of this study predate the infection). The sample titles of this study are shuffled in the database, so cell type and time point are left out; the donor was told from shared clones.

V is TRBV29-1 and J is TRBJ1-1, with 7 bases that match TRBD1. The CDR3 has 15 residues. J lost 0 bases, V lost 5 bases, and 9 bases had no gene match. Germline-derived CDR1 and CDR2 are SQVTM and ANQGSEA. CDR3: CSVFPTGEMNTEAFF. The CDR3 nucleotides read TGCAGCGTTTTTCCCACAGGGGAAATGAACACTGAAGCTTTCTTT.

This clonotype turned up a few times. The chain links TRBV11-3 to TRBJ2-1; 12 positions match TRBD2. V dropped 8 bases and J dropped 8; count of bases not matched to a gene: 10. The length of the CDR3 is 15 residues. Germline V gives CDR1 SGHNT, CDR2 YENEEA. CDR3 in DNA: TGTGCCAGCTCCCTGCGACTAGCGGGAGATTATGAGCAGTTCTTC. Its translation: CASSLRLAGDYEQFF. The whole variable domain, remainder taken from reference TRBV11-3 and TRBJ2-1, is EAGVVQSPRYKIIEKKQPVAFWCNPISGHNTLYWYLQNLGQGPELLIRYENEEAVDDSQLPKDRFSAERLKGVDSTLKIQPAELGDSAVYLCASSLRLAGDYEQFFGPGTRLTVL.

V and J are TRBV5-5 and TRBJ2-7; 9 bases are shared with TRBD1. CDR1 and CDR2 (germline): SGHKS, YYEKEE (reference sequence). J gave up 5 bases and V 4 bases, and 16 bases lay outside the gene matches. The CDR3 sequence is 17 residues long. This CDR3 is CASSRPLGQGLKNEQYF. The CDR3 DNA sequence: TGTGCCAGCAGCCGTCCTCTGGGACAGGGATTAAAAAACGAGCAGTACTTC.

This chain connects TRBV6-6 to TRBJ1-1; 8 bases match TRBD1. Germline CDR1 reads MNHNY; CDR2 reads SVGAGI (reference sequence). The CDR3 has 12 amino acids. The V segment lost 7 bases and the J segment 4 bases; nucleotides outside the gene matches: 2. The CDR3 is CASNRGFTEAFF. The CDR3 coding sequence is TGTGCCAGCAACAGGGGGTTCACTGAAGCTTTCTTT.

The rearrangement uses TRBV14 and TRBJ2-7; maybe TRBD2 (6 bases). Per germline, CDR1 SGHDN and CDR2 FVKESK. V was clipped by 1 base and J by 6 bases, with 10 bases between them. The CDR3 is 13 residues long. The CDR3 nucleotides read TGTGCCAGCAGCCAAGCCCTGGGAGGCGAGCAGTACTTC. It encodes CASSQALGGEQYF.

V usage is TRBV30 and J usage is TRBJ2-3, with TRBD2 identical over 13 bases. V lost 0 bases to trimming and J lost 2 bases; unmatched junction nucleotides: 5. Germline CDR1 GTSNPN, CDR2 SVGIG (reference sequence). The CDR3 runs 17 residues. The CDR3 protein is CAWSVGGLAGPTDTQYF. The CDR3 nucleotides are TGTGCCTGGAGTGTGGGGGGACTAGCGGGACCCACAGATACGCAGTATTTT.

This clonotype has just a few counts. This sequence joins TRBV24-1 and TRBJ1-5; 8 nucleotides line up with TRBD1. The CDR3 has 14 amino acids. Germline CDR1 reads KGHDR; CDR2 reads SFDVKD. V gave up 12 bases and J gave up 3 bases; unmatched junction bases: 9. Here the CDR3 DNA reads TGTGCCCCCCGACCGACAGGGGACAATCAGCCCCAGCATTTT. Translating gives CAPRPTGDNQPQHF.

This clonotype was recorded a few times. J is TRBJ1-4 and V is TRBV5-1; no definite D call. The germline gives CDR1 SGHRS, CDR2 YFSETQ. The length of the CDR3 is 14 residues. Trimming cost V 3 bases and J 6 bases, with 12 bases left between them. The CDR3 reads CASSSSLQDEKLFF. In nucleotides, the CDR3 is TGCGCCAGCAGCTCCAGCCTCCAGGATGAAAAACTGTTTTTT.

This rearrangement joins TRBV30 to TRBJ2-1; TRBD2 aligns across 10 bases. CDR3 size: 15 residues. CDR1 is GTSNPN and CDR2 is SVGIG in the germline V gene (reference sequence). V lost 2 bases to trimming and J lost 4 bases; unmatched junction nucleotides: 5. The DNA for the CDR3 is TGTGCCTGGAGTCCTCTAGCGGGAGTGTACAATGAGCAGTTCTTC. This sequence encodes CAWSPLAGVYNEQFF.